This record looks at one TCR beta chain sequence and its context. Its antigen is not identified. Germline assignment: CDR1 SGDLS and CDR2 YYNGEE. Trimming took off 0 bases at V and 7 bases at J, with 14 bases between the two ends. This CDR3 has 15 amino acids. Isolated per sample were at least 6 million PBMCs. This sample is part of a study of blood T cells in healthy people across ages. Study findings and constraints: Possibly, changes in expanded clonotypes were confounded because donor CMV status was unknown.

Then a second PCR, running roughly 7 to 11 cycles, was carried out with a sample-barcoded 5' primer and a J-beta primer mix. TCRdb re-analysed the 5' RACE reads in MiXCR, keeping a single row per CDR3 protein. In the table there are about a million distinct CDR3 sequences, roughly 51% of which are singletons. This receptor was identified in a woman aged 55-75 years in good health. The rearrangement links TRBV9 to TRBJ2-1; tentative D call: TRBD2 (5 bases). Specimen: blood. The CDR3 DNA reads as TGTGCCAGCAGCGTAGCTGGCTTACCGGGGAATGAGCAGTTCTTC. Translation: CASSVAGLPGNEQFF.